This TCR beta chain was sequenced during a study of cytomegalovirus exposure and HLA in healthy donors. General observations from the study: The study flagged some 170 TCR beta chains as cytomegalovirus-associated. The majority of TCR sequences were rare, yet some public TCRs appeared in many donors. In vitro testing confirmed three CMV-associated chains as specific for CMV antigens. According to a subsequent analysis, TCR clusters identified in the first cohort showed a tendency to co-occur across the roughly 120 validation repertoires.

Profiling relied on immunoSEQ multiplex PCR, and the TCRdb table lists in-frame clones only, not all of them. The table shows about 71,000 clones, with about 95% occurring only once. On this clone itself: What it binds is not known.

CDR1 and CDR2 (germline): WSHSY, SAAADI. The CDR3 extends over 13 amino acids. V was pared by 6 bases and J by 8 bases, with 3 bases of the junction left unmatched. The origin of this receptor is a woman between 18 and 29 years old in good health and CMV-seronegative. V gene TRBV10-2 combines with J gene TRBJ1-6; 8 positions agree with TRBD1. The material sequenced was PBMCs. The CDR3 spells CASRDRADSPLHF. CDR3 DNA sequence: TGCGCCAGCAGGGACAGGGCCGATTCACCCCTCCACTTT.